This T cell receptor beta chain was recovered during a study of blood T cell repertoires in COVID-19. Study background: Sites in the United States, Italy and Spain provided acute and convalescent COVID-19 samples. T cells, B-cell-depleted T cells, or PBMCs supplied cDNA or gDNA.

As processed by the authors: From reference gene primer amplification, estimates of nucleated cell counts were derived. Some clones are missing from TCRdb's copy, which holds only in-frame ones; the method was immunoSEQ multiplex PCR. From that table come the V and J calls and clone size; the DNA was used to work out D and trimming. This table holds 55,000 to 65,000 clones, 81% found once. A Seattle source enrolled patients during active infection and followed them longitudinally. Germline lookup yields CDR1 MNHEY and CDR2 SMNVEV (reference sequence). With V trimmed by 6 bases and J by 1 base, 5 bases remained unmatched. The CDR3 loop spans 15 amino acids.

The receptor comes from a man between 60 and 75 years old with COVID-19, enrolled during active disease. The chain combines TRBV27 with TRBJ2-2; 7 nucleotides align to TRBD1. Sequenced input: peripheral blood. CDR3 loop: CASRTGTVNTGELFF. Written as DNA, the CDR3 is TGTGCCAGCAGGACCGGGACAGTGAACACCGGGGAGCTGTTTTTT.